This T cell receptor beta chain was sequenced for a study of T cell responses to AZD1222 COVID-19 vaccine. Study-level points and caveats: Baseline seropositives among AZD1222 recipients totaled only 5 to 7.

Per germline, CDR1 SGHRS and CDR2 YFSETQ. CDR3 length equals 11 residues. V was shortened by 5 bases and J by 5 bases, with 7 bases between the two germline ends. A word on this clone: Its antigen is currently unknown.

This table comes from immunoSEQ multiplex PCR, and its TCRdb copy is limited to in-frame clones, with some not included. The sample lists more than 100,000 clones; more than 75% were seen once. The V gene is TRBV5-1, the J gene TRBJ1-1; D gene uncertain. The starting material was peripheral blood, obtained on day 0 of AZD1222 vaccination. This receptor was taken from an adult in good health. CDR3 loop: CASRGETEAFF. CDR3 coding DNA: TGCGCCAGCAGGGGAGAGACTGAAGCTTTCTTT.